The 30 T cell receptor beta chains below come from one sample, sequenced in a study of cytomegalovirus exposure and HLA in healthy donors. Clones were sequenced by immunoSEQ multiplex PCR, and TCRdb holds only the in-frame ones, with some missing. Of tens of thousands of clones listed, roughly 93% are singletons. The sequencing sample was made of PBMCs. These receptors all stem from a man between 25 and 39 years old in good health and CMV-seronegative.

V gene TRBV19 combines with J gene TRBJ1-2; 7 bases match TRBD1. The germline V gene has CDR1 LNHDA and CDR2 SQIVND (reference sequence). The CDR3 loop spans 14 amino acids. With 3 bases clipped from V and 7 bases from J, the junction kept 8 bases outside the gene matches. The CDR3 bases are TGTGCCAGTAGTATCAGGACAGGCGTTAGTGGCTACACCTTC. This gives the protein CASSIRTGVSGYTF.

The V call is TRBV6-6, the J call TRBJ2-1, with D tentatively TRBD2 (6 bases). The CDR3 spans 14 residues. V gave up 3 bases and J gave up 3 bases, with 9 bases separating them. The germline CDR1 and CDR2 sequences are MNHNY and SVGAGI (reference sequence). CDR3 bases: TGTGCCAGCAGTTATTCTAGCGACTACAATGAGCAGTTCTTC. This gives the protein CASSYSSDYNEQFF.

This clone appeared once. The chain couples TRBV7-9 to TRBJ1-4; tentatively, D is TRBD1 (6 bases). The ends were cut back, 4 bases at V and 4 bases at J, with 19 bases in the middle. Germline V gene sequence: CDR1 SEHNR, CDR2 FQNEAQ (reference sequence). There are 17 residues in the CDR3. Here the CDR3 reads CASSSGQQGGINEKLFF. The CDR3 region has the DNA TGTGCCAGCAGCTCAGGCCAACAGGGAGGGATTAATGAAAAACTGTTTTTT.

CDR3 coding DNA: TGTGCCAGCAGCCGGATCCAGGGGAGCTCTCAGACCCAGTACTTC. Amino acids: CASSRIQGSSQTQYF. This sequence joins TRBV14 and TRBJ2-5; the D gene is possibly TRBD1 (6 bases). Trimming removed 4 bases at V and 6 bases at J, with 18 bases between. The germline V gene encodes CDR1 SGHDN and CDR2 FVKESK. The CDR3 covers 15 residues. Using reference TRBV14 and TRBJ2-5 for the parts outside the CDR3, the full variable domain is EAGVTQFPSHSVIEKGQTVTLRCDPISGHDNLYWYRRVMGKEIKFLLHFVKESKQDESGMPNNRFLAERTGGTYSTLKVQPAELEDSGVYFCASSRIQGSSQTQYFGPGTRLLVL.

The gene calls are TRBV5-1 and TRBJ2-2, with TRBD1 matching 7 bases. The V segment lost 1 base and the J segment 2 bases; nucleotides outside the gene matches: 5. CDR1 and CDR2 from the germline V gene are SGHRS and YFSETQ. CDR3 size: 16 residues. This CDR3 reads CASSLSGTANTGELFF. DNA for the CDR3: TGCGCCAGCAGCTTGTCCGGGACAGCAAACACCGGGGAGCTGTTTTTT.

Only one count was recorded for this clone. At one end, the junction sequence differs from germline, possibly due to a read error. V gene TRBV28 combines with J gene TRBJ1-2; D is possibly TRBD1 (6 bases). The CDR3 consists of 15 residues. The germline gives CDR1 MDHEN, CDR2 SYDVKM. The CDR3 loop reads CASSLWTADNYGYTF. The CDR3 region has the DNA TGTGCCAGCAGTCTATGGACAGCCGATAACTATGGCTACACCTTC.

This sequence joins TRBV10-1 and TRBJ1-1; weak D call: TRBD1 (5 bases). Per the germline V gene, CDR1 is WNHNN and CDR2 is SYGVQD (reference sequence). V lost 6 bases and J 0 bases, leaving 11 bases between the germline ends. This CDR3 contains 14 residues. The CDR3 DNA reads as TGCGCCAGCAGCCCCACGGGGGTGAACACTGAAGCTTTCTTT. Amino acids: CASSPTGVNTEAFF.

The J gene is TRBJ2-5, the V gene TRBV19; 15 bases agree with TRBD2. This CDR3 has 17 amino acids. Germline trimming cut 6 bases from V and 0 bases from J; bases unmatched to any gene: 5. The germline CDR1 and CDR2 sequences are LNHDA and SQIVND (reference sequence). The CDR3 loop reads CASRGLAGGPNQETQYF. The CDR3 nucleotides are TGTGCCAGTAGAGGACTAGCGGGAGGGCCCAACCAAGAGACCCAGTACTTC.

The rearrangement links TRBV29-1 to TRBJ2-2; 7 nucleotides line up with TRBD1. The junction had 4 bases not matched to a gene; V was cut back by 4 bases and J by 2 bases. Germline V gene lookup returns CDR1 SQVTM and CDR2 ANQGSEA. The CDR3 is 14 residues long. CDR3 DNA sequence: TGCAGCGTTGCACGACAGGGAAACACCGGGGAGCTGTTTTTT. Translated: CSVARQGNTGELFF.

CDR3 in amino acids: CASSFELSSYNEQFF. Here the CDR3 DNA reads TGCGCCAGCAGCTTTGAGCTGAGCTCCTACAATGAGCAGTTCTTC. V usage is TRBV5-1 and J usage is TRBJ2-1; D gene unclear. Trimming took off 2 bases at V and 0 bases at J, with 9 bases between the two ends. CDR1 SGHRS and CDR2 YFSETQ come from the germline V gene. The CDR3 is 15 amino acids.

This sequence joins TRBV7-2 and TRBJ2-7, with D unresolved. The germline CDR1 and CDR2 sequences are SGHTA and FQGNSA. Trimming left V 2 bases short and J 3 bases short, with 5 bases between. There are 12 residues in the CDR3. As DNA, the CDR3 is TGTGCCAGCAGCTTACTGTACTACGAGCAGTACTTC. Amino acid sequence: CASSLLYYEQYF. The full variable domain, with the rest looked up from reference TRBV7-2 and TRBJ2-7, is GAGVSQSPSNKVTEKGKDVELRCDPISGHTALYWYRQSLGQGLEFLIYFQGNSAPDKSGLPSDRFSAERTGGSVSTLTIQRTQQEDSAVYLCASSLLYYEQYFGPGTRLTVT.

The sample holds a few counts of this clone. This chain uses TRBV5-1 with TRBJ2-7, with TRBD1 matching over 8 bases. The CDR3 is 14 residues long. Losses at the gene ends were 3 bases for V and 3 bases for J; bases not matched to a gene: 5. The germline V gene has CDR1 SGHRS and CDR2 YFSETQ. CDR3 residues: CASSSRQGLYEQYF. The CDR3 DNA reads TGCGCCAGCAGCTCCCGACAGGGGCTCTACGAGCAGTACTTC. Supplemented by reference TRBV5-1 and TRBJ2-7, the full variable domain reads KAGVTQTPRYLIKTRGQQVTLSCSPISGHRSVSWYQQTPGQGLQFLFEYFSETQRNKGNFPGRFSGRQFSNSRSEMNVSTLELGDSALYLCASSSRQGLYEQYFGPGTRLTVT.

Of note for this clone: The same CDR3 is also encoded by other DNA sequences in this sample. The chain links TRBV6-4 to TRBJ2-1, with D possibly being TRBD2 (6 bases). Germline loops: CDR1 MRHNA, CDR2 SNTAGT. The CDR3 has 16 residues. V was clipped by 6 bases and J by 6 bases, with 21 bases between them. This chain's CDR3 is CASRSGRQALRNEQFF. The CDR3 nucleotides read TGTGCCAGCAGGAGTGGGAGGCAGGCGTTGCGCAATGAGCAGTTCTTC.

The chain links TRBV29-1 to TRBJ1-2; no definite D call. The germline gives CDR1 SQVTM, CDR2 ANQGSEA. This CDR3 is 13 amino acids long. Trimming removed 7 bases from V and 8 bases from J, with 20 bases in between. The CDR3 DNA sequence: TGCAGCGCCGCCGGGTCACTGAATTTGGGCTACACCTTC. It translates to CSAAGSLNLGYTF.

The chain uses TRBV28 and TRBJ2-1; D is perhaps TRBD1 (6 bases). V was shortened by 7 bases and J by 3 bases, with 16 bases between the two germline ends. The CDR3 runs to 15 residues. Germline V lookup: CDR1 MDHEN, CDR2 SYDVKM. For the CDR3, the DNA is TGTGCCAGCAAACCGGGGCACAGGGTCTACAATGAGCAGTTCTTC. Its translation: CASKPGHRVYNEQFF.

DNA for the CDR3: TGTGCCAGCAGTTACGAGGGGGCGAGAACTGAAGCTTTCTTT. It yields the protein CASSYEGARTEAFF. The chain carries TRBV6-5 and TRBJ1-1; 7 bases are shared with TRBD1. CDR1 is MNHEY and CDR2 is SVGAGI in the germline V gene. Trimming cost V 2 bases and J 5 bases; bases outside gene matches: 5. The CDR3 totals 14 residues.

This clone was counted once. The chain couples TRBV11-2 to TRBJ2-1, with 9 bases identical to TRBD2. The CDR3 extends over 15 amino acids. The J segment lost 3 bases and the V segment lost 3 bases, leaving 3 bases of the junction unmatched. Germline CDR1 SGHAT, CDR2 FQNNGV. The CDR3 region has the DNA TGTGCCAGCAGCTTCTCTAGCGGGGTCTACAATGAGCAGTTCTTC. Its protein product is CASSFSSGVYNEQFF.

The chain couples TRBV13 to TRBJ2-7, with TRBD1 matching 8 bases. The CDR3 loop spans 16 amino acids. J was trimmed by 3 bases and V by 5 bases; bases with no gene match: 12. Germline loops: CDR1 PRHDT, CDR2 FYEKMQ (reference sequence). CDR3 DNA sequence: TGTGCCAGCAGCCAGCAGGGGGCCCCCCTCGTCTACGAGCAGTACTTC. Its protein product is CASSQQGAPLVYEQYF.

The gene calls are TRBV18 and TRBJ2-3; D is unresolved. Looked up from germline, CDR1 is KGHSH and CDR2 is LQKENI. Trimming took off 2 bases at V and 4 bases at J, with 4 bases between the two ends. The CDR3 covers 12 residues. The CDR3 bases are TGTGCCAGCTCACCATCCGCAGATACGCAGTATTTT. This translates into CASSPSADTQYF.

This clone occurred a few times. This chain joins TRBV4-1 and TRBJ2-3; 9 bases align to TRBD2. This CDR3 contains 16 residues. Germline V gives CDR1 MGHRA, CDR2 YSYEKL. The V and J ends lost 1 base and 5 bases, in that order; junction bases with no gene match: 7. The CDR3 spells CASSQGFQRGEDTQYF. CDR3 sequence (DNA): TGCGCCAGCAGCCAAGGGTTCCAGCGGGGGGAAGATACGCAGTATTTT.

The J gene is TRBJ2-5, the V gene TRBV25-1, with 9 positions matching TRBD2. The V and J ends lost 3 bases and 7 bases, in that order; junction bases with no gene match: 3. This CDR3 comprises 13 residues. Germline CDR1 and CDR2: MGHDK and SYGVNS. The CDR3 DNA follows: TGTGCCAGCAGTGAGACGCGGGGGGGGACCCAGTACTTC. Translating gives CASSETRGGTQYF.

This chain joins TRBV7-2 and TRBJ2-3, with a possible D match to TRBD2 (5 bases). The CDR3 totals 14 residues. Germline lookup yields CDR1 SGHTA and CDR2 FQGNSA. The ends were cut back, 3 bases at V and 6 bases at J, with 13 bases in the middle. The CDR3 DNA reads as TGTGCCAGCAGCTTTGCGGGCGCCGCCGATACGCAGTATTTT. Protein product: CASSFAGAADTQYF.

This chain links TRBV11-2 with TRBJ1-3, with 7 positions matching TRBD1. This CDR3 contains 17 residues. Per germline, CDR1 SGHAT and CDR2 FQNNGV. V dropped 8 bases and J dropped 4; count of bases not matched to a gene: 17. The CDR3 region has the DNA TGTGCCAGCGGGAGTATAAGAGGCAGGGGGTCCGGAAACACCATATATTTT. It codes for CASGSIRGRGSGNTIYF.

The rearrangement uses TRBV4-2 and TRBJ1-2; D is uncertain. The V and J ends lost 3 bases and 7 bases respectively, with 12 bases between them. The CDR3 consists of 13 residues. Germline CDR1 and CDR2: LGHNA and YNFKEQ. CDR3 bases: TGTGCCAGCAGCCATACCCTATCGCGTGGCTACACCTTC. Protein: CASSHTLSRGYTF.

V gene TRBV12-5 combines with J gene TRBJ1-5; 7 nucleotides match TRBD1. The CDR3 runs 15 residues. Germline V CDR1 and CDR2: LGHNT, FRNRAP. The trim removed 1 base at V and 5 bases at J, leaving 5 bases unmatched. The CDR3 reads CASGLAGTEDQPQHF. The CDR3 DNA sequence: TGTGCTAGTGGTTTGGCCGGGACAGAGGATCAGCCCCAGCATTTT.

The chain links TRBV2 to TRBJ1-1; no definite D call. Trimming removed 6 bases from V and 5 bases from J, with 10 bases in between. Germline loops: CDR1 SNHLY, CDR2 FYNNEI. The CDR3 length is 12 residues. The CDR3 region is CASRSEQTEAFF. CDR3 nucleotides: TGTGCCAGCAGGAGCGAGCAAACTGAAGCTTTCTTT.

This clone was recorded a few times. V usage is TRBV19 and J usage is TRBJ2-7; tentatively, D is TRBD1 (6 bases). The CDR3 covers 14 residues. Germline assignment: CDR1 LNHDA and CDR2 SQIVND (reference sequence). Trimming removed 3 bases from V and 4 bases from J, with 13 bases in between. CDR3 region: CASSMSGTHYEQYF. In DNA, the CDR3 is TGTGCCAGTAGTATGTCGGGGACACATTACGAGCAGTACTTC.

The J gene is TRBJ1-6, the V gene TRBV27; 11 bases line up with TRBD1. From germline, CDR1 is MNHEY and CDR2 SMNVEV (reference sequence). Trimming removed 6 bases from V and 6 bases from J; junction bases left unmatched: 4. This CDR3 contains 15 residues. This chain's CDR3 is CASRGTGGINSPLHF. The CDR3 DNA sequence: TGTGCCAGCAGAGGGACAGGGGGAATTAATTCACCCCTCCACTTT.

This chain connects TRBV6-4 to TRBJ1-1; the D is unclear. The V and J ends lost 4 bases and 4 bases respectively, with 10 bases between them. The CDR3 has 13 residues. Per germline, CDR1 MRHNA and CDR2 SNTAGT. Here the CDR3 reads CASSAQVFTEAFF. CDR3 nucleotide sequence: TGTGCCAGCAGTGCCCAGGTCTTCACTGAAGCTTTCTTT.

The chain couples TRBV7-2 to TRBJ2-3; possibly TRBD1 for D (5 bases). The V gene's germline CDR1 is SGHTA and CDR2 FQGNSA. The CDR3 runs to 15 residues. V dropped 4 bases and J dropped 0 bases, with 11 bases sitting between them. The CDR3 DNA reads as TGTGCCAGCAGCTCAGACAGTTTGAGCACAGATACGCAGTATTTT. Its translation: CASSSDSLSTDTQYF.